Presented here are 23 T cell receptor beta chains from one specimen sequenced in a study of T-cell reconstitution after alpha-beta-depleted transplantation in children (dated by TCRdb to about 2016). The method behind the library was PCR. Sequenced using an Illumina HiSeq 2500. Molecular barcoding was employed in the preparation of TCR libraries, with unique molecular identifiers being used to normalize TCRbeta repertoire quantification. TCRdb reran the public reads through fastp at Q25 and MiXCR, keeping productive beta chains. Rows merge per CDR3 protein into single entries with the most common DNA and genes. In all, the sample holds roughly 220,000 distinct CDR3 sequences, and 9.7% of those were seen once. The biggest ten clones account for over 4.5% of the sample. Sequenced here: PBMCs from the stem cell graft donor, sampled from the stem cell graft. These receptors were taken from a human donor who donated a stem cell graft to a child with SCID.

The chain links TRBV3-1 to TRBJ1-2, with D possibly TRBD1 on 5 matching bases. The CDR3 has 14 residues. CDR1 is LGHDT and CDR2 is YNNKEL in the germline V gene (reference sequence). V lost 1 base, J lost 8 bases, and 14 bases lay in between. The CDR3 loop reads CASSQVQGMGGYTF. CDR3 in DNA: TGTGCCAGCAGCCAAGTCCAGGGCATGGGGGGCTACACCTTC.

This clonotype was seen repeatedly, ten times or more. The chain recombines TRBV30 with TRBJ2-3; weak D call: TRBD1 (5 bases). The germline V and J ends were trimmed by 3 bases and 3 bases, with 13 bases remaining between them. Germline V gives CDR1 GTSNPN, CDR2 SVGIG (reference sequence). The CDR3 is 14 residues long. DNA of the CDR3: TGTGCCTGGAGCCTACTTAGGGGTACAGATACGCAGTATTTT. Encoded protein: CAWSLLRGTDTQYF.

This clonotype was counted at least ten times. The chain has TRBV9 and TRBJ1-2; D ambiguous. CDR3 length equals 14 residues. V lost 3 bases and J 0 bases, leaving 9 bases between the germline ends. CDR1 SGDLS and CDR2 YYNGEE come from the germline V gene. In DNA, the CDR3 is TGTGCCAGCAGCGGAGGGCCCACTAACTATGGCTACACCTTC. Protein: CASSGGPTNYGYTF.

This clonotype was detected ten times or more. The rearrangement joins TRBV11-2 to TRBJ1-3; D is unresolved. CDR1 and CDR2 from the germline V gene are SGHAT and FQNNGV. The CDR3 runs to 14 residues. The ends were cut back, 0 bases at V and 3 bases at J, with 6 bases in the middle. The CDR3 sequence: CASSLDLGGNTIYF. CDR3 nucleotides: TGTGCCAGCAGCTTAGATCTTGGTGGAAACACCATATATTTT. Variable domain in full (rest from reference TRBV11-2 and TRBJ1-3): EAGVAQSPRYKIIEKRQSVAFWCNPISGHATLYWYQQILGQGPKLLIQFQNNGVVDDSQLPKDRFSAERLKGVDSTLKIQPAKLEDSAVYLCASSLDLGGNTIYFGEGSWLTVV.

The V call is TRBV7-3, the J call TRBJ2-2, with D perhaps TRBD2 (6 bases). This CDR3 is built from 14 residues. Germline loops: CDR1 SGHTA, CDR2 FQGTGA. The germline V and J ends were trimmed by 5 bases and 4 bases, with 11 bases remaining between them. The chain's CDR3 is CASSPGLTTGELFF. The CDR3 DNA follows: TGTGCCAGCAGCCCGGGACTTACCACCGGGGAGCTGTTTTTT.

This clonotype was observed many times. The chain joins TRBV11-2 to TRBJ1-1; D is unclear. Germline assignment: CDR1 SGHAT and CDR2 FQNNGV. This CDR3 spans 14 amino acids. V lost 3 bases and J lost 0, with 8 bases in between. CDR3 in DNA: TGTGCCAGCAGCTTGGCTCCCTTGAACACTGAAGCTTTCTTT. Protein product: CASSLAPLNTEAFF. Complete variable domain (other parts from reference TRBV11-2 and TRBJ1-1): EAGVAQSPRYKIIEKRQSVAFWCNPISGHATLYWYQQILGQGPKLLIQFQNNGVVDDSQLPKDRFSAERLKGVDSTLKIQPAKLEDSAVYLCASSLAPLNTEAFFGQGTRLTVV.

Turning to this clonotype: This may be a read error, as it is one base from a much larger clone. The chain is built from TRBV20-1 and TRBJ1-2; the match to TRBD1 covers 7 bases. Looked up from germline, CDR1 is DFQATT and CDR2 is SNEGSKA (reference sequence). The length of the CDR3 is 16 residues. The CDR3 is CSARDVRQGPSYGDTF. For the CDR3, the DNA is TGCAGTGCTAGAGATGTTAGACAGGGACCTTCCTATGGCGACACCTTC.

This clonotype was seen only a few times. The J gene is TRBJ2-1, the V gene TRBV12-3 or TRBV12-4; 10 bases line up with TRBD2. The trim removed 5 bases at V and 12 bases at J, leaving 16 bases unmatched. This CDR3 contains 16 residues. CDR3 region: CASSARPAGGGQRQFF. The CDR3 nucleotides read TGTGCCAGCAGTGCCCGTCCAGCGGGGGGGGGGCAACGGCAGTTCTTC.

This clonotype was picked up many times. The chain employs TRBV5-1 and TRBJ2-5; no clear D. Trimming stripped 0 bases from V and 1 base from J, with 7 bases between. CDR1 is SGHRS, CDR2 YFSETQ, per germline. The CDR3 is made up of 14 amino acids. The CDR3 is CASSLVGPQETQYF. Written as DNA, the CDR3 is TGCGCCAGCAGCTTGGTAGGACCCCAAGAGACCCAGTACTTC.

This clonotype appeared many times. The J gene is TRBJ2-2, the V gene TRBV20-1, with TRBD1 matching 7 bases. Germline V CDR1 and CDR2: DFQATT, SNEGSKA (reference sequence). The V segment lost 0 bases and the J segment 7 bases; nucleotides outside the gene matches: 8. The CDR3 is made up of 15 amino acids. In DNA, the CDR3 is TGCAGTGCTAGAGATCCCCTACAGGGGAGCGGGGAGCTGTTTTTT. Protein product: CSARDPLQGSGELFF.

There are many counts of this clonotype. This chain uses TRBV5-1 with TRBJ2-7; D ambiguous. The V end lost 5 bases, the J end lost 5 bases, and 17 bases lay between the germline ends. The CDR3 runs 14 residues. Looked up from germline, CDR1 is SGHRS and CDR2 is YFSETQ. The CDR3 region has the DNA TGCGCCAGCAGTCCATTGGGTGACACCCACGAGCAGTACTTC. It translates to CASSPLGDTHEQYF.

Ten or more counts support this clonotype. V usage is TRBV20-1 and J usage is TRBJ1-2; a weak D match, TRBD1 (6 bases). The CDR3 spans 13 residues. Germline V gene sequence: CDR1 DFQATT, CDR2 SNEGSKA (reference sequence). Trimming stripped 5 bases from V and 3 bases from J, with 13 bases between. This CDR3 is CSAHTGMDYGYTF. The CDR3 nucleotides are TGCAGTGCTCACACAGGGATGGACTATGGCTACACCTTC.

The chain is built from TRBV5-5 and TRBJ1-4, with D possibly being TRBD1 (6 bases). This CDR3 is 15 amino acids long. Germline V gene data show CDR1 as SGHKS and CDR2 as YYEKEE (reference sequence). Trimming stripped 2 bases from V and 7 bases from J, with 15 bases between. The CDR3 DNA sequence: TGTGCCAGCAGCTTTGTGGATGGGACACTTGAAAAACTGTTTTTT. Its translation: CASSFVDGTLEKLFF.

The chain links TRBV20-1 to TRBJ2-1; 7 bases match TRBD2. The V and J ends lost 5 bases and 7 bases, in that order; junction bases with no gene match: 17. The CDR3 runs 16 residues. Germline lookup yields CDR1 DFQATT and CDR2 SNEGSKA (reference sequence). CDR3 DNA: TGCAGTGCTCTGGGTTGGAGGACTAGTGTACAAAATGAGCAGTTCTTC. This encodes CSALGWRTSVQNEQFF.

This clonotype was seen only a few times. The chain employs TRBV5-5 and TRBJ2-7; no clear D. This CDR3 contains 15 residues. Per germline, CDR1 SGHKS and CDR2 YYEKEE (reference sequence). Trimming shortened V by 0 bases and J by 1 base, and 11 bases separated the two germline ends. The chain's CDR3 is CASSLGVYLSYEQYF. The CDR3 nucleotides are TGTGCCAGCAGCTTGGGGGTCTACCTATCCTACGAGCAGTACTTC.

The rearrangement uses TRBV29-1 and TRBJ2-7, with D tentatively TRBD1 (5 bases). With 5 bases removed from V and 4 bases from J, the gap between germline ends came to 15 bases. The CDR3 length is 13 residues. In germline, CDR1 is SQVTM, CDR2 ANQGSEA. Here the CDR3 reads CSVRRTMTYEQYF. In DNA form, the CDR3 reads TGCAGCGTTCGCCGGACAATGACTTACGAGCAGTACTTC.

This clonotype appeared many times. The J gene is TRBJ2-7, the V gene TRBV29-1, with D perhaps matching TRBD2 (5 bases). Germline V gene data show CDR1 as SQVTM and CDR2 as ANQGSEA. This CDR3 region has 13 residues. With 4 bases removed from V and 3 bases from J, the gap between germline ends came to 13 bases. CDR3 region: CSVGLGRGYEQYF. As DNA, the CDR3 is TGCAGCGTTGGCCTAGGGAGAGGCTACGAGCAGTACTTC.

The count of this clonotype is one. A much larger clone is a single base away; this may be a read error. The chain uses TRBV3-1 and TRBJ2-2, with TRBD2 matching 8 bases. Germline values: CDR1 LGHDT, CDR2 YNNKEL (reference sequence). The CDR3 is 15 residues long. J was trimmed by 7 bases and V by 4 bases; bases with no gene match: 8. DNA of the CDR3: TGTGCCAGCAGCCTGATAGCGGGGCTCATCGGGGAGCTGTTTTTT. It yields the protein CASSLIAGLIGELFF.

In this sample, this clonotype turned up many times. V is TRBV5-5 and J is TRBJ2-2; 7 bases match TRBD1. The CDR3 has 16 residues. After removal of 5 bases from V and 0 bases from J, the junction contained 7 bases not matched to a gene. Germline lookup yields CDR1 SGHKS and CDR2 YYEKEE (reference sequence). The CDR3 here is CASRLIRGTNTGELFF. The CDR3 DNA reads TGTGCCAGCAGGTTAATCAGGGGGACGAACACCGGGGAGCTGTTTTTT.

The rearrangement joins TRBV29-1 to TRBJ2-7; 7 bases match TRBD1. Germline V lookup: CDR1 SQVTM, CDR2 ANQGSEA. This CDR3 is built from 14 residues. V was pared by 4 bases and J by 2 bases, with 8 bases of the junction left unmatched. CDR3 nucleotide sequence: TGCAGCGTTGGAAGGACAGGTCGCGCCTACGAGCAGTACTTC. This codes for CSVGRTGRAYEQYF.

This chain uses TRBV20-1 with TRBJ1-2, with TRBD1 identical over 11 bases. Trimming cost V 6 bases and J 4 bases; bases outside gene matches: 4. The CDR3 covers 13 residues. Germline V gene lookup returns CDR1 DFQATT and CDR2 SNEGSKA (reference sequence). The CDR3 protein is CSAGTGGIYGYTF. The CDR3 nucleotides read TGCAGTGCAGGGACAGGGGGTATCTATGGCTACACCTTC.

This clonotype was counted many times. The genes are TRBV9 and TRBJ2-1; D not resolved. Trimming removed 0 bases from V and 4 bases from J, with 11 bases in between. The length of the CDR3 is 15 residues. CDR1 and CDR2 (germline): SGDLS, YYNGEE. CDR3: CASSVGGPVYNEQFF. CDR3 bases: TGTGCCAGCAGCGTAGGAGGTCCCGTTTACAATGAGCAGTTCTTC.

Points on this clonotype: This may be a read error: a much more frequent sequence differs by one nucleotide. V is TRBV3-1 and J is TRBJ2-1, with D perhaps being TRBD1 or TRBD2 (5 bases each). Germline-derived CDR1 and CDR2 are LGHDT and YNNKEL (reference sequence). Between the trimmed V and J ends, which lost 0 bases and 7 bases, there was a span of 7 bases. The CDR3 spans 13 residues. The CDR3 region is CASSQDEGNEQFF. The CDR3 DNA reads TGTGCCAGCAGCCAAGACGAGGGGAATGAGCAGTTCTTC.